These 10 T cell receptor beta chains were all obtained from the same sample, sequenced in a study of T cells in Graves' hyperthyroidism and ophthalmopathy. TCR beta CDR3 regions were amplified from RNA. During a first-round RT-PCR of the TCR CDR3, the HTBI primer set was used. TCRdb used MiXCR to reprocess the multiplex PCR reads, holding one entry per CDR3 protein. There are around 800,000 distinct CDR3 sequences in the sample; roughly 37% occur only once, and over 8% lies in the top ten. Sequenced input: blood. These receptors were collected from a man in his late teens or twenties with Graves' hyperthyroidism.

This clonotype has a handful of counts. The V gene is TRBV16, the J gene TRBJ1-5; unclear D gene. In germline, CDR1 is KGHSY, CDR2 FQNENV. V gave up 1 base and J gave up 5 bases, with 12 bases separating them. There are 15 residues in the CDR3. CDR3 sequence (DNA): TGTGCCAGCAGCCAATGGGCAGCAACCTATCAGCCCCAGCATTTT. Translation gives CASSQWAATYQPQHF.

As for this clonotype: The junction shows a germline mismatch at one end, possibly a read error. This chain connects TRBV10-1 to TRBJ2-7; perhaps D is TRBD1 or TRBD2 (5 bases each). The CDR3 covers 14 residues. Germline CDR1 and CDR2: WNHNN and SYGVQD (reference sequence). CDR3 sequence (DNA): TGTGCCAGCAGTTGGGACCCGGGAACGTACGAGCAGTACTTC. Translating it yields CASSWDPGTYEQYF.

This clonotype was seen many times. The chain joins TRBV29-1 to TRBJ2-6, with D unresolved. In germline, CDR1 is SQVTM, CDR2 ANQGSEA. Trimming took 5 bases from V and 0 from J, leaving 8 bases between them. CDR3 length: 14 amino acids. In DNA, the CDR3 is TGCAGCGTTTACAGCAGCTCTGGGGCCAACGTCCTGACTTTC. This encodes CSVYSSSGANVLTF.

This clonotype was found a few times. The chain links TRBV12-3 or TRBV12-4 to TRBJ1-1; D is perhaps TRBD1 (5 bases). The CDR3 extends over 13 amino acids. V lost 5 bases to trimming and J lost 8 bases, with 15 bases between them. The CDR3: CASSATVGGEAFF. DNA of the CDR3: TGTGCCAGCAGTGCGACAGTGGGGGGAGAAGCTTTCTTT.

This clonotype was detected a few times. This rearrangement joins TRBV9 to TRBJ1-6; 9 bases agree with TRBD1. Trimming removed 3 bases from V and 10 bases from J; junction bases left unmatched: 8. Germline loops: CDR1 SGDLS, CDR2 YYNGEE. The CDR3 spans 15 residues. CDR3 in DNA: TGTGCCAGCAGCGCTCCGGGACAGGGCATCTCACCCCTCCACTTT. This sequence encodes CASSAPGQGISPLHF.

The chain couples TRBV6-5 to TRBJ2-7, with TRBD2 identical over 8 bases. Germline CDR1 is MNHEY and CDR2 is SVGAGI. The V segment lost 4 bases and the J segment 4 bases; nucleotides outside the gene matches: 12. The CDR3 has 16 residues. Written as DNA, the CDR3 is TGTGCCAGCAGTTCCTCCGGGGGGGCGGGGGCATACGAGCAGTACTTC. Protein product: CASSSSGGAGAYEQYF.

V gene TRBV20-1 combines with J gene TRBJ2-7; TRBD2 aligns across 10 bases. The ends lost 8 bases at V and 3 bases at J; junction bases unmatched: 10. The germline V gene has CDR1 DFQATT and CDR2 SNEGSKA (reference sequence). The CDR3 runs 14 residues. The CDR3 reads CSPFSSGGVYEQYF. The CDR3, as DNA: TGCAGTCCTTTCTCTAGCGGGGGAGTCTACGAGCAGTACTTC.

A few counts support this clonotype. CDR3 region: CASSGTDRDNQETQYF. The CDR3 DNA follows: TGTGCCAGCAGCGGTACGGACCGGGACAACCAAGAGACCCAGTACTTC. V gene TRBV7-9 combines with J gene TRBJ2-5, with D possibly being TRBD1 (6 bases). Germline CDR1 SEHNR, CDR2 FQNEAQ (reference sequence). CDR3 length: 16 residues. V was cut by 5 bases and J by 0 bases, with 16 bases left in between.

This rearrangement joins TRBV7-2 to TRBJ1-5, with 8 bases aligning to TRBD1. This CDR3 is 14 amino acids long. The germline gives CDR1 SGHTA, CDR2 FQGNSA. V shed 5 bases, J shed 4 bases, and the junction held 4 bases outside the gene matches. CDR3 sequence: CASSGRTGNQPQHF. The CDR3 DNA reads TGTGCCAGCAGCGGCAGGACAGGGAATCAGCCCCAGCATTTT.

This chain connects TRBV24-1 to TRBJ1-5; TRBD1 is a possible D gene (5 bases). Trimming removed 4 bases from V and 6 bases from J, with 12 bases in between. The CDR3 has 14 residues. The germline gives CDR1 KGHDR, CDR2 SFDVKD. The CDR3: CATSETGDAQPQHF. The CDR3 nucleotides are TGTGCCACCAGTGAGACGGGGGATGCTCAGCCCCAGCATTTT.